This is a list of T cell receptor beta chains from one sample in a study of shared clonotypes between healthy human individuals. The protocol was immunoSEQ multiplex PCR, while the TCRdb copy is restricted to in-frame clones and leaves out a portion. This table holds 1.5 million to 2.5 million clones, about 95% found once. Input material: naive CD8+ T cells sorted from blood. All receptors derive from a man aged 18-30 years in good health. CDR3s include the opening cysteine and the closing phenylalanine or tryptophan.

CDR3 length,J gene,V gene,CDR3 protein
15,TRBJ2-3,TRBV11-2,CASSKGQGGTDTQYF
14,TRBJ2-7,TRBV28,CASSSRAFPYEQYF
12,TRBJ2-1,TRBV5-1,CASSLMTGEQFF
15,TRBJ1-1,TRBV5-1,CASSLAWGDSTEAFF
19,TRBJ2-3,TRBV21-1,CASSPQGTSGRAGTDTQYF
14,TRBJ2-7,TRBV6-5,CASSYSPTGAEQYF
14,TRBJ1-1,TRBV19,CASSMGTVNTEAFF
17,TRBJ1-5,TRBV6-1,CASSESAPWTSNQPQHF
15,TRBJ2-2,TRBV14,CASSPTGEYTGELFF
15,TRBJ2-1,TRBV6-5,CASSYSPGPYNEQFF
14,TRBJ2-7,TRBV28,CASSLGEAPYEQYF
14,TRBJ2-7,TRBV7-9,CASSQTVTNHEQYF
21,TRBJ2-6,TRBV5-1,CASSIGSDGGVPRSGANVLTF
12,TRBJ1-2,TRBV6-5,CASSPDRVGYTF
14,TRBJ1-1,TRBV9,CASSETGQNTEAFF